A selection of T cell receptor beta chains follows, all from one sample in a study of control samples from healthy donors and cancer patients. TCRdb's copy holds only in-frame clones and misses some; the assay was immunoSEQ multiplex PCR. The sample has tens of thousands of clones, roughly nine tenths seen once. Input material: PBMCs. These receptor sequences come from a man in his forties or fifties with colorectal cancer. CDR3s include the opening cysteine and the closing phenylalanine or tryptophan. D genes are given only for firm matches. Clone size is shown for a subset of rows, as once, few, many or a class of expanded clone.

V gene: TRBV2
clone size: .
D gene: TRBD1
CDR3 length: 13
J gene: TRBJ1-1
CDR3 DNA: TGTGCCTCCGGAGGAGGACAGGGGACTGAAGCTTTCTTT
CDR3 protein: CASGGGQGTEAFF

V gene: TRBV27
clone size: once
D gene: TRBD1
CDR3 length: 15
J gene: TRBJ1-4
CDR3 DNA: TGTGCCAGCAGTCCGCCGGGACAGTTAAATGAAAAACTGTTTTTT
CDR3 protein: CASSPPGQLNEKLFF

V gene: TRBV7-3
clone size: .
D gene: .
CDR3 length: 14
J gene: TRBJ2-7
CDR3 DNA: TGTGCCAGCAGCCAAGGCCCAGGCCCCTACGAGCAGTACTTC
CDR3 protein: CASSQGPGPYEQYF

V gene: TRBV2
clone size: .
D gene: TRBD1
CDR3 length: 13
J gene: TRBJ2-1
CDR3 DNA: TGTGCCAGCAGAGAAACAGGGGGCAATGAGCAGTTCTTC
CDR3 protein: CASRETGGNEQFF

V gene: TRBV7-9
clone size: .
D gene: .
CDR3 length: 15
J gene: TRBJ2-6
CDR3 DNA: TGTGCCAGCAGCGCCGGGCAGACTGGGGCCAACGTCCTGACTTTC
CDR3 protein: CASSAGQTGANVLTF

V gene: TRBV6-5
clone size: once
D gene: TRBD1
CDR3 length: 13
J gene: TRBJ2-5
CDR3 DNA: TGTGCCAGCAGTTACCGGACAGGGGATGCCCAGTACTTC
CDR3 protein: CASSYRTGDAQYF

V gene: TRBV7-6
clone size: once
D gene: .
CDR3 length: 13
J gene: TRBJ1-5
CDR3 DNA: TGTGCCAGCAGCCCATCGAGGCAGTCAGCAAAGCATTTT
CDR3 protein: CASSPSRQSAKHF

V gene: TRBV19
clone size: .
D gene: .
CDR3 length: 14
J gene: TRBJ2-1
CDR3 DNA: TGTGCCAGTACACGGGGGGCCTGGGGCAATGAGCAGTTCTTC
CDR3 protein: CASTRGAWGNEQFF

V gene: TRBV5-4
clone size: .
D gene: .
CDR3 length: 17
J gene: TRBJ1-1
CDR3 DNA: TGTGCCAGCAGCTTGGGCTTCCAGGGGTCGGGGAACACTGAAGCTTTCTTT
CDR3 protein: CASSLGFQGSGNTEAFF

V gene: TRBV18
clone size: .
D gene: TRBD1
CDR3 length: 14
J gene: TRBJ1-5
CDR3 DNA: TGTGCCAGCTCATCAGCGGACAGGGGGCAGCCCCAGCATTTT
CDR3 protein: CASSSADRGQPQHF

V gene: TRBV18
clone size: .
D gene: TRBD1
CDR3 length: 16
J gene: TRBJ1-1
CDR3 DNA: TGTGCCAGCTCACCACAGCCGAGATTACAGGGGACTGAAGCTTTCTTT
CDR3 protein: CASSPQPRLQGTEAFF

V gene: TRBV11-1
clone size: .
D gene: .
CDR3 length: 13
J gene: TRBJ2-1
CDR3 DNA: TGTGCCAGCAGCTCTAGACGCTACAATGAGCAGTTCTTC
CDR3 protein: CASSSRRYNEQFF

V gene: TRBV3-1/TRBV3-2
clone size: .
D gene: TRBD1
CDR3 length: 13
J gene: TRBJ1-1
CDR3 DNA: TGTGCCAGCAGCCAATGGACAGGGGGCGAAGCTTTCTTT
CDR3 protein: CASSQWTGGEAFF

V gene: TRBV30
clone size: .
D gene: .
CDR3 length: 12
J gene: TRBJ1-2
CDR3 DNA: TGTGCCTGGAGTCCATTTAACTATGGCTACACCTTC
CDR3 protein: CAWSPFNYGYTF

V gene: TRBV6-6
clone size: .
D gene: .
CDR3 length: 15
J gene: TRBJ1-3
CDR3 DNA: TGTGCCAGCACCCCGCGGGGGGAGGGTGGAAACACCATATATTTT
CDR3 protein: CASTPRGEGGNTIYF

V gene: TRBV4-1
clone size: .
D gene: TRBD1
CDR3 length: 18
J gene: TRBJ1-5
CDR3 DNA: TGCGCCAGCAGCCAAGAAGAGGTTACAACAGGGGGAGGTCAGCCCCAGCATTTT
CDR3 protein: CASSQEEVTTGGGQPQHF

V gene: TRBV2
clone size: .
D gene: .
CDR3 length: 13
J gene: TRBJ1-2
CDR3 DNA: TGTGCCAGCAGTGTAGGGATGAACTATGGCTACACCTTC
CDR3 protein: CASSVGMNYGYTF

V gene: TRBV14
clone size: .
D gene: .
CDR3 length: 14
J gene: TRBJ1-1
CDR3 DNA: TGTGCCAGCAGCCAAGCTGGGTTGAGGACTGAAGCTTTCTTT
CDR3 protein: CASSQAGLRTEAFF

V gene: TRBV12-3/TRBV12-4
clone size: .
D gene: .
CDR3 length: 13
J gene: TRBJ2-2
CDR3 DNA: TGTGCCAGCAGTTCTAGAGTTCCCGGGGAGCTGTTTTTT
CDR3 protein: CASSSRVPGELFF

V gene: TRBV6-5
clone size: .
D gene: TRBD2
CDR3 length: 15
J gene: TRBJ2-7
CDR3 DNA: TGTGCCAGCAGTTATAGCGGGGGGAGCTCCTACGAGCAGTACTTC
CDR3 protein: CASSYSGGSSYEQYF

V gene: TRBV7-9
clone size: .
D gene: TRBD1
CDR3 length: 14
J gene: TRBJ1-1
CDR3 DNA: TGTGCCAGCAGGAAACAGGGGGCGAGCACTGAAGCTTTCTTT
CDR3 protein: CASRKQGASTEAFF

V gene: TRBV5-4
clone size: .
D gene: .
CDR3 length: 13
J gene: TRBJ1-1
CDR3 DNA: TGTGCCAGCAGCTTGGGAGGGACCACTGAAGCTTTCTTT
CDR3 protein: CASSLGGTTEAFF

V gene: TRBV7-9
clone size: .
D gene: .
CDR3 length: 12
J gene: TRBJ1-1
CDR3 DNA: TGTGCCAGCAGCTTAGTGTCAGCTGAAGCTTTCTTT
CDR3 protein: CASSLVSAEAFF

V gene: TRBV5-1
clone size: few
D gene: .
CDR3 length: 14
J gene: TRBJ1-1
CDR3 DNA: TGCGCCAGCAGCTTGGAATTGGTGAACACTGAAGCTTTCTTT
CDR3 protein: CASSLELVNTEAFF

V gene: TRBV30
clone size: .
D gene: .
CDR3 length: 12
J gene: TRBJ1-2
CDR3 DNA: TGTGCCTGGAGTGCTCACATGGATGGCTACACCTTC
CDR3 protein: CAWSAHMDGYTF

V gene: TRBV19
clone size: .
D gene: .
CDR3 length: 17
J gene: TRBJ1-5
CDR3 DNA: TGTGCCAGTAGTATAGAGGGGGGCGGACACCGCAATCAGCCCCAGCATTTT
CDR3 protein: CASSIEGGGHRNQPQHF

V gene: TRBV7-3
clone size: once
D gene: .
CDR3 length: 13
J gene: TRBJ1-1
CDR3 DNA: TGTGCCAGCAGCTTTGGTTGGAACACTGAAGCTTTCTTT
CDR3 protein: CASSFGWNTEAFF

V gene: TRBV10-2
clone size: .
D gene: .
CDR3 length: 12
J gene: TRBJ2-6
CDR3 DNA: TGCGCCAGCAGTACCGGGGCCAACGTCCTGACTTTC
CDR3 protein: CASSTGANVLTF

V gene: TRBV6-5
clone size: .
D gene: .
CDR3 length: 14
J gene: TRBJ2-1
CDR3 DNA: TGTGCCAGCAGGGGGGAAGGAGTCTACAATGAGCAGTTCTTC
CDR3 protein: CASRGEGVYNEQFF

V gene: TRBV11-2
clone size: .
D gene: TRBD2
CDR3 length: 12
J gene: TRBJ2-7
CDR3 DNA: TGTGCCAGCACCCGGGGGGCCTACGAGCAGTACTTC
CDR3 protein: CASTRGAYEQYF

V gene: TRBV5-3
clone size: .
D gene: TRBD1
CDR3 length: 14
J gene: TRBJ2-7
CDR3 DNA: TGTGCCAGAAGCTTGGGACAGGGTTTTCGCGAGCAGTACTTC
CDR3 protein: CARSLGQGFREQYF

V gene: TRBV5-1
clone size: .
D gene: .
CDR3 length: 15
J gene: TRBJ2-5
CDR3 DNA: TGCGCCAGCAGCAGGGGATTCGGACTGGGAGAGACCCAGTACTTC
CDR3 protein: CASSRGFGLGETQYF

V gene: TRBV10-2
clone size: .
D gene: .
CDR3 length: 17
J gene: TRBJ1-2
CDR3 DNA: TGCGCCAGCAGTGAACCGCCCCGGCCTCAGAGGACACTTGGCTACACCTTC
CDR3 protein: CASSEPPRPQRTLGYTF

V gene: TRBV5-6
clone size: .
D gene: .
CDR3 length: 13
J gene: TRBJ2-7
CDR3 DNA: TGTGCCAGCAGCCCGGGACTTTCCTACGAGCAGTACTTC
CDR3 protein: CASSPGLSYEQYF

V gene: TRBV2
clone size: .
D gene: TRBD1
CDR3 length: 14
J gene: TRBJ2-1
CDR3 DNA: TGTGCCAGCAGCCATGGGACAGGGGGCGGTGAGCAGTTCTTC
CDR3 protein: CASSHGTGGGEQFF

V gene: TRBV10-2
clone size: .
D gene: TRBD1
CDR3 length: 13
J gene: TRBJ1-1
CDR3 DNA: TGCGCCAGCAGGGTCGGGACAGACTCTGAAGCTTTCTTT
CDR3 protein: CASRVGTDSEAFF

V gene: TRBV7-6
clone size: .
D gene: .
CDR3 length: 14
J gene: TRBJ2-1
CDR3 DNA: TGTGCCAGCAGCGCAACCTACAGGGACAATGAGCAGTTCTTC
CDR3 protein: CASSATYRDNEQFF

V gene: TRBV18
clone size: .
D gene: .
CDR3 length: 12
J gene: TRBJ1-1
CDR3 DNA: TGTGCCAGCTCACCACCAAACACTGAAGCTTTCTTT
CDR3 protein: CASSPPNTEAFF

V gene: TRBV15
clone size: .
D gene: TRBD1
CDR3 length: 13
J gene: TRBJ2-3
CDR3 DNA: TGTGCCACCAGCAGAGTGGGACAGGGTGGGCGGTATTTT
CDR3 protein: CATSRVGQGGRYF

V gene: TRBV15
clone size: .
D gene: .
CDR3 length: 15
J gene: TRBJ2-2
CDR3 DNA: TGTGCCACCAGCGGGGAAGCGACATCGACCGGGGAGCTGTTTTTT
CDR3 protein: CATSGEATSTGELFF

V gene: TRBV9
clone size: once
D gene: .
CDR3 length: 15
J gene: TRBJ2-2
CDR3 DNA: TGTGCCAGCAGCGTAGGGGCAGGCAACACCGGGGAGCTGTTTTTT
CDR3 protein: CASSVGAGNTGELFF

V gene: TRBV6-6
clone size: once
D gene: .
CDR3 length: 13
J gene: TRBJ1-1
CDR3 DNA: TGTGCCAGCAGTACACACCTGGTGGTTGAAGCTTTCTTT
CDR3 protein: CASSTHLVVEAFF

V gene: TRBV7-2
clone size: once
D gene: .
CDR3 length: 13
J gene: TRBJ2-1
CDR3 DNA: TGTGCCAGCAGCCTAAGGGACTCCCGCCTGCAGTTCTTC
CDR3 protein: CASSLRDSRLQFF

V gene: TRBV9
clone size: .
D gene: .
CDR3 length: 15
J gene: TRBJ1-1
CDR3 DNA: TGTGCCAGCAGCCCCCAGAATCGCATGAACACTGAAGCTTTCTTT
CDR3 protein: CASSPQNRMNTEAFF

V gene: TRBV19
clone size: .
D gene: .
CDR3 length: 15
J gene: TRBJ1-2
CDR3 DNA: TGTGCCAGTAGTGACTCGAGGGGTAACAACTATGGCTACACCTTC
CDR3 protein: CASSDSRGNNYGYTF

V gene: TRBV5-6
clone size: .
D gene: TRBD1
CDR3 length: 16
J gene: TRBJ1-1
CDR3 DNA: TGTGCCAGCAGCCCGGGGACAGGGGCTGCCTTCGCTGAAGCTTTCTTT
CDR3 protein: CASSPGTGAAFAEAFF

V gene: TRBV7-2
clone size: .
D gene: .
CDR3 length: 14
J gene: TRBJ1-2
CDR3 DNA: TGTGCCAGCAGCTTACAGGGGAGCGGTGGTGGCTACACCTTC
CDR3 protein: CASSLQGSGGGYTF

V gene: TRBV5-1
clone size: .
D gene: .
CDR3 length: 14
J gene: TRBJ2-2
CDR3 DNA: TGCGCCAGCAGCCCGGACAGTTCGACCGGGGAGCTGTTTTTT
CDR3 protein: CASSPDSSTGELFF